The 8 T cell receptor beta chains given below trace back to one sample, sequenced in a study of cytotoxic CD8 clonotypes in ibrutinib-treated CLL. The data were produced by immunoSEQ multiplex PCR, yet TCRdb's version contains in-frame clones alone and is incomplete. The data show fewer than 150,000 clones, with around four fifths seen just once and about 3.3% held by the top ten. The source material was PBMCs, sampled after 24 months of ibrutinib treatment. The origin of the receptors is a human donor with chronic lymphocytic leukemia.

The chain combines TRBV28 with TRBJ1-2; D may be TRBD1 (5 bases). This CDR3 contains 14 residues. CDR1 and CDR2 from the germline V gene are MDHEN and SYDVKM. Trimming pared 6 bases from V and 3 bases from J, leaving 14 bases between. CDR3 sequence reads: CASRTSGNDYGYTF. The CDR3 DNA follows: TGTGCCAGCAGAACTTCAGGGAATGACTATGGCTACACCTTC.

The count of this clone is one. The chain couples TRBV30 to TRBJ2-7; the D gene is possibly TRBD2 (6 bases). This CDR3 spans 11 amino acids. Germline values: CDR1 GTSNPN, CDR2 SVGIG (reference sequence). V dropped 2 bases and J dropped 6 bases, with 8 bases sitting between them. The CDR3 spells CAWSTGVEQYF. As DNA, the CDR3 is TGTGCCTGGAGTACGGGGGTCGAGCAGTACTTC.

The J gene is TRBJ2-7, the V gene TRBV6-5; TRBD1 aligns across 7 bases. V lost 6 bases to trimming and J lost 0 bases; unmatched junction nucleotides: 5. Germline CDR1 MNHEY, CDR2 SVGAGI. This CDR3 comprises 14 residues. DNA of the CDR3: TGTGCCAGCAGAAACGGACAGGCCTCCTACGAGCAGTACTTC. It specifies CASRNGQASYEQYF.

The chain employs TRBV13 and TRBJ2-7; 8 bases map to TRBD1. Trimming removed 4 bases from V and 0 bases from J; junction bases left unmatched: 2. The germline V gene has CDR1 PRHDT and CDR2 FYEKMQ (reference sequence). CDR3 size: 14 residues. CDR3 protein: CASSSGQDSYEQYF. In nucleotides, the CDR3 is TGTGCCAGCAGCTCGGGACAGGACTCCTACGAGCAGTACTTC.

V and J are TRBV10-3 and TRBJ2-3; D remains ambiguous. This CDR3 has 14 residues. The germline V gene has CDR1 ENHRY and CDR2 SYGVKD. Between the trimmed V and J ends, which lost 7 bases and 2 bases, there was a span of 13 bases. CDR3 loop: CAIKSSTATDTQYF. In DNA, the CDR3 is TGTGCCATCAAGTCCTCTACGGCCACAGATACGCAGTATTTT.

The rearrangement uses TRBV9 and TRBJ2-5; either TRBD1 or TRBD2 may supply D (5 bases each). The CDR3 totals 14 residues. V gave up 4 bases and J gave up 4 bases, with 14 bases separating them. Germline V gives CDR1 SGDLS, CDR2 YYNGEE. CDR3 sequence: CASSRSGAGETQYF. The CDR3 DNA reads TGTGCCAGCAGCCGTTCCGGGGCAGGAGAGACCCAGTACTTC.

This sequence joins TRBV7-2 and TRBJ1-5, with 9 bases that match TRBD1. CDR1 and CDR2 (germline): SGHTA, FQGNSA. The CDR3 consists of 15 residues. Trimming cost V 4 bases and J 2 bases; bases outside gene matches: 3. CDR3 coding DNA: TGTGCCAGCAGCTATACAGGGGGCGGCAATCAGCCCCAGCATTTT. Amino acid sequence: CASSYTGGGNQPQHF.

This clone occurred once. DNA for the CDR3: TGTGCCAGCAGCCTCCAGGAGACCCAGTACTTC. Translating gives CASSLQETQYF. The rearrangement joins TRBV13 to TRBJ2-5, with unresolved D. The CDR3 contains 11 residues. Germline loops: CDR1 PRHDT, CDR2 FYEKMQ (reference sequence). With 5 bases removed from V and 5 bases from J, the gap between germline ends came to 6 bases.